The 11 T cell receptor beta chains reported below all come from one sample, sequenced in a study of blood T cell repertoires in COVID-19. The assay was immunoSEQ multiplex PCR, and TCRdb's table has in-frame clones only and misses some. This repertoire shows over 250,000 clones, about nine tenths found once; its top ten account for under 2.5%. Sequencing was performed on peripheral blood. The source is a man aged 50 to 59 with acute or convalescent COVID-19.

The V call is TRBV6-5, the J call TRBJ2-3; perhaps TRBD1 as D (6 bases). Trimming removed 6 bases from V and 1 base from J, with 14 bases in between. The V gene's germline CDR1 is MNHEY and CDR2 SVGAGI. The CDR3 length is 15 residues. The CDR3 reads CASRSSGARTDTQYF. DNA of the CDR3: TGTGCCAGCAGGAGCTCAGGGGCCCGCACAGATACGCAGTATTTT.

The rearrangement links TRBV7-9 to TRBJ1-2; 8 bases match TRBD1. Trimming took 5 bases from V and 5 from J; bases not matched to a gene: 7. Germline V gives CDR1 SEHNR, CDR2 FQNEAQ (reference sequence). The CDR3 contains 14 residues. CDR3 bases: TGTGCCAGCAGCCTGACTACAGGGGGGTATGGCTACACCTTC. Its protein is CASSLTTGGYGYTF.

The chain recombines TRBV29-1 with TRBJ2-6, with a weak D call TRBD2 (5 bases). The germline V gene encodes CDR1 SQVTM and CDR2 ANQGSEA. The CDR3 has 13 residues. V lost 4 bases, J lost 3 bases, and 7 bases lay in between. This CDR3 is CSVVGSGANVLTF. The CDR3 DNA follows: TGCAGCGTTGTGGGGAGTGGGGCCAACGTCCTGACTTTC.

DNA of the CDR3: TGTGCCAGCAGCTGGCGACAGGCGGGAGACACCATATATTTT. It encodes CASSWRQAGDTIYF. The J gene is TRBJ1-3, the V gene TRBV7-2; maybe TRBD1 (6 bases). The CDR3 covers 14 residues. The V end lost 4 bases, the J end lost 8 bases, and 15 bases lay between the germline ends. Germline assignment: CDR1 SGHTA and CDR2 FQGNSA.

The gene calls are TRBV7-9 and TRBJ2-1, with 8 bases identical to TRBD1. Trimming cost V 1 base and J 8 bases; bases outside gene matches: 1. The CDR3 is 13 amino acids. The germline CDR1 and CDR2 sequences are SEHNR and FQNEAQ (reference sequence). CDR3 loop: CASSLGTGYEQFF. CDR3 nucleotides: TGTGCCAGCAGCTTAGGGACAGGGTATGAGCAGTTCTTC.

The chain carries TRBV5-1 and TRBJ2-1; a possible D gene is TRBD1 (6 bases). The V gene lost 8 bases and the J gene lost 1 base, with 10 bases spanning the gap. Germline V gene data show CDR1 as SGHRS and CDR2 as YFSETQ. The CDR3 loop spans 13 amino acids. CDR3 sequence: CASMQGSYNEQFF. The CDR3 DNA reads TGCGCCAGTATGCAGGGGTCCTACAATGAGCAGTTCTTC.

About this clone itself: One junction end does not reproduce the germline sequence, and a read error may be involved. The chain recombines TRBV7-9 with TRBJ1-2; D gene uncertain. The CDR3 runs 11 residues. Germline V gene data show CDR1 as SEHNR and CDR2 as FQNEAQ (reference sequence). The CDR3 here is CASSLAKGYTF. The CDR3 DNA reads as TGTGCCAGCAGCCTAGCTAAAGGCTACACCTTC.

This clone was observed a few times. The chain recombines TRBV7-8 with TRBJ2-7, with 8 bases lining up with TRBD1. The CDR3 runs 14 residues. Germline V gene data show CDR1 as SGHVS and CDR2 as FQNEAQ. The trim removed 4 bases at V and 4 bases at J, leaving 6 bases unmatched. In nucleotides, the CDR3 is TGTGCCAGCAGCTCCGGGACAGGCTTATACGAGCAGTACTTC. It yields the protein CASSSGTGLYEQYF.

The DNA of the CDR3 is TGTGCCAGCAGCCGTCCCGGTGCAGGGAATAATAATTCACCCCTCCACTTT. It translates to CASSRPGAGNNNSPLHF. V is TRBV5-4 and J is TRBJ1-6; a possible D gene is TRBD1 (5 bases). Trimming stripped 4 bases from V and 5 bases from J, with 19 bases between. Germline values: CDR1 SGHNT, CDR2 YYREEE (reference sequence). The CDR3 covers 17 residues.

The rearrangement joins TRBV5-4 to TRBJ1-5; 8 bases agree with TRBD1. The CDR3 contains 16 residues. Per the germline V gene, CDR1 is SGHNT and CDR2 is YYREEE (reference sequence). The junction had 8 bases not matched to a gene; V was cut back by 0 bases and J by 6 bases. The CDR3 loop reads CASSLDAGGGGQPQHF. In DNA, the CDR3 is TGTGCCAGCAGCTTGGACGCAGGGGGCGGGGGTCAGCCCCAGCATTTT.

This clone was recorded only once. CDR3 DNA: TGTGCCAGCGGGAAGGGGACAGGGGGCCCCTATGGCTACACCTTC. Amino acids: CASGKGTGGPYGYTF. The chain uses TRBV2 and TRBJ1-2; 12 nucleotides match TRBD1. The V segment lost 8 bases and the J segment 4 bases; nucleotides outside the gene matches: 8. CDR1 and CDR2 from the germline V gene are SNHLY and FYNNEI. The CDR3 is 15 residues long.